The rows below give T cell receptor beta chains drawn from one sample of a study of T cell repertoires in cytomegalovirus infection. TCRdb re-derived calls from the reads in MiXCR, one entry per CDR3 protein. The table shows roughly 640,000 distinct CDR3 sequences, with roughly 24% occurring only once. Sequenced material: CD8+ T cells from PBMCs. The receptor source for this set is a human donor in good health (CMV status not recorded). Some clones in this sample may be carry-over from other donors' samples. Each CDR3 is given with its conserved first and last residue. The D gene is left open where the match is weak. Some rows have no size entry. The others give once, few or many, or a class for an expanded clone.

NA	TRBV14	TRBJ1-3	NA	CASSQEAGPYSGNTIYF	TGTGCCAGCAGCCAAGAAGCGGGTCCATACTCTGGAAACACCATATATTTT
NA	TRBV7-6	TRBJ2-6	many	CASSQRHGPLGANVLTF	TGTGCCAGCAGCCAGCGACACGGACCTCTTGGGGCCAACGTCCTGACTTTC
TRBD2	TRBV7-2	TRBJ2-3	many	CASSPPPRTSGGSYHTDTQYF	TGTGCCAGCAGCCCACCCCCCCGGACTAGCGGGGGGAGCTATCACACAGATACGCAGTATTTT
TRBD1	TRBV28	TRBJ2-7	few	CASNFLSTGTYEQYF	TGTGCCAGCAACTTTCTCTCGACAGGGACGTACGAGCAGTACTTC
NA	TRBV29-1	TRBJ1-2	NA	CSVEDPSEARNYGYTF	TGCAGCGTTGAAGATCCATCGGAGGCGCGGAACTATGGCTACACCTTC
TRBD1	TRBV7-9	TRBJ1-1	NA	CASSAPDRGYTEAFF	TGTGCCAGCAGCGCTCCCGACAGGGGATACACTGAAGCTTTCTTT
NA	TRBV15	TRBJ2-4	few	CATSSPTKNIQYF	TGTGCCACCAGCAGCCCGACTAAAAACATTCAGTACTTC
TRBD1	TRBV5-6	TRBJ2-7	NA	CASSAGTGPPYEQYF	TGTGCCAGCAGCGCCGGGACAGGACCGCCCTACGAGCAGTACTTC
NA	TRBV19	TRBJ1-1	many	CASSHTGTGMNTEAFF	TGTGCCAGTAGCCACACGGGAACAGGAATGAACACTGAAGCTTTCTTT
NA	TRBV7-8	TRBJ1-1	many	CASSLAPLNTEAFF	TGTGCCAGCAGCTTAGCTCCCCTGAACACTGAAGCTTTCTTT
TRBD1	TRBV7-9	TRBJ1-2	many	CASSTSGGDYGYTF	TGTGCCAGCAGCACTTCAGGGGGCGACTATGGCTACACCTTC
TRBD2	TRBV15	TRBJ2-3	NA	CATSSPGGLQDTQYF	TGTGCCACCAGCAGTCCGGGGGGGCTGCAAGATACGCAGTATTTT
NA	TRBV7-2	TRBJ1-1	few	CASSLDPTGFDTEAFF	TGTGCCAGCAGCTTGGACCCGACAGGATTTGACACTGAAGCTTTCTTT
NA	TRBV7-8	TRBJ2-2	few	CASTRTGPTGELFF	TGTGCCAGCACCCGCACAGGGCCTACCGGGGAGCTGTTTTTT
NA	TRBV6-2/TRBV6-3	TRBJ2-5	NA	CASSYSPRSQETQYF	TGTGCCAGCAGTTACTCCCCCCGCAGCCAAGAGACCCAGTACTTC
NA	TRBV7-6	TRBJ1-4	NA	CASRSTGATNEKLFF	TGTGCCAGCAGATCGACAGGTGCTACTAATGAAAAACTGTTTTTT
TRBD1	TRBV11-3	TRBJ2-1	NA	CASSPRDRGNSEQFF	TGTGCCAGCAGCCCCCGGGACAGGGGTAACAGTGAGCAGTTCTTC
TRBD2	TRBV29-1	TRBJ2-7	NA	CSVESGESFYEQYF	TGCAGCGTCGAGAGCGGGGAAAGCTTTTACGAGCAGTACTTC
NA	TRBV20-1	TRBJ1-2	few	CSARVQGFKGYTF	TGCAGTGCTAGAGTCCAGGGGTTTAAAGGCTACACCTTC
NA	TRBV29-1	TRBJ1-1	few	CSDHRGRANTEAFF	TGCAGCGACCATCGAGGCAGGGCAAACACTGAAGCTTTCTTT
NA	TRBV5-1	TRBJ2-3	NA	CASSLARTDSTDTQYF	TGCGCCAGCAGCTTGGCCCGGACAGATAGCACAGATACGCAGTATTTT
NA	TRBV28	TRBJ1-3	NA	CASSPGRWPRDTIYF	TGTGCCAGCAGTCCCGGACGCTGGCCGAGGGACACCATATATTTT
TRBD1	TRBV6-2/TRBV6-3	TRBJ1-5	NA	CASSPQGHQPQLF	TGTGCCAGCAGTCCACAGGGGCATCAGCCCCAGCTTTTT